This T cell receptor beta chain derives from a study of T cells in Graves' hyperthyroidism and ophthalmopathy. In this sample, this clonotype turned up many times. Amplification of TCR beta CDR3 regions was performed using RNA transcripts as template. Primed by the HTBI set, a first-round RT-PCR was run on the TCR CDR3. TCRdb called the multiplex PCR reads again in MiXCR, with one record for every CDR3 protein. Of almost 350,000 distinct CDR3 sequences detected, 15% to 20% appear once; the ten largest clones hold roughly a sixth. The receptor's source is a woman aged 40 to 50 with Graves' ophthalmopathy. Specimen: blood.

The DNA for the CDR3 is TGTGCCAGCAGCTCGGGCCACTTGTACGAGCAGTACTTC. This gives the protein CASSSGHLYEQYF. This rearrangement joins TRBV7-6 to TRBJ2-7; no firm D call. Germline assignment: CDR1 SGHVS and CDR2 FNYEAQ. This CDR3 is 13 amino acids long. Trimming shortened V by 4 bases and J by 4 bases, and 11 bases separated the two germline ends.